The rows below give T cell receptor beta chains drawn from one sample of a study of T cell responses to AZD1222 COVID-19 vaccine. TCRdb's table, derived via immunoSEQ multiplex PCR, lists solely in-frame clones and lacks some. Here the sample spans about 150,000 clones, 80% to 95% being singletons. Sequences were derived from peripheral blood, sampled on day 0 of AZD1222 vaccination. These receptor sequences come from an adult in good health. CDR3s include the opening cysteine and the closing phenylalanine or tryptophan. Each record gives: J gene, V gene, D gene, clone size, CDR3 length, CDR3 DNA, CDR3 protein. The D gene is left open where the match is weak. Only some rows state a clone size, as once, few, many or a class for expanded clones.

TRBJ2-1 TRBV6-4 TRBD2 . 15 TGTGCCAGCAGTGACTCCGCTAGCGGGGGCAATGAGCAGTTCTTC CASSDSASGGNEQFF
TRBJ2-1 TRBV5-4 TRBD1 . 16 TGTGCCAGCAGCCACCTGGACAGGGAGGCCTACAATGAGCAGTTCTTC CASSHLDREAYNEQFF
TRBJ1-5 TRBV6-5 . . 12 TGTGCCAGCTGGGACGGGGGCCAGCCCCAGCATTTT CASWDGGQPQHF
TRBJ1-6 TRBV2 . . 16 TGTGCCAGCAGTCTTACAGGGAGGTCCTATAATTCACCCCTCCACTTT CASSLTGRSYNSPLHF
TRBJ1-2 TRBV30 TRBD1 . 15 TGTGCCTGGGGGATACAGGGGGCCGCTAACTATGGCTACACCTTC CAWGIQGAANYGYTF
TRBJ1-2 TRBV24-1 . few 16 TGTGCCACCAGTGAAACGACAGAGCCATTGAGCTATGGCTACACCTTC CATSETTEPLSYGYTF
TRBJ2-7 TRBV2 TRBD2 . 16 TGTGCCAGCAGTGAATCTAGCGGGAGCGATTCCTACGAGCAGTACTTC CASSESSGSDSYEQYF
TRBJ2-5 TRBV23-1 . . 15 TGCGCCAGCAGTCAATCGGAGGGGCGGCGGGAGACCCAGTACTTC CASSQSEGRRETQYF
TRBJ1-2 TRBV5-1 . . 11 TGCGCCAGCAGCGCAGGGGATGGCTACACCTTC CASSAGDGYTF
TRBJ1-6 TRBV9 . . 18 TGTGCCAGCAGCGTAGCGGCGTGGGAGAGCTCCTATAATTCACCCCTCCACTTT CASSVAAWESSYNSPLHF
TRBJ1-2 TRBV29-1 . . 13 TGCAGCGTTGTAACCGGGGCAGGGGTCGGCTACACCTTC CSVVTGAGVGYTF
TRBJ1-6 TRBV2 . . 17 TGTGCCAGCAGTGAAGCGTACCTAACAGGGCGCAGTTCACCCCTCCACTTT CASSEAYLTGRSSPLHF
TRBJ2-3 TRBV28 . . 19 TGTGCCAGCAGTGCTTGGGGCCGCAGACCTTACCAAAACACAGATACGCAGTATTTT CASSAWGRRPYQNTDTQYF
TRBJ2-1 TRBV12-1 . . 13 TGTGCCAGCAGCCCAGGACTAGCGGGAGAGCAGTTCTTC CASSPGLAGEQFF
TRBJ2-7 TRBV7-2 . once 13 TGTGCCAGCAGCTTACTCGACCTCTACGAGCAGTACTTC CASSLLDLYEQYF
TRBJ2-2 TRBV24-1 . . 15 TGTGCCACCAGTGAATCGGTGACGAACACCGGGGAGCTGTTTTTT CATSESVTNTGELFF